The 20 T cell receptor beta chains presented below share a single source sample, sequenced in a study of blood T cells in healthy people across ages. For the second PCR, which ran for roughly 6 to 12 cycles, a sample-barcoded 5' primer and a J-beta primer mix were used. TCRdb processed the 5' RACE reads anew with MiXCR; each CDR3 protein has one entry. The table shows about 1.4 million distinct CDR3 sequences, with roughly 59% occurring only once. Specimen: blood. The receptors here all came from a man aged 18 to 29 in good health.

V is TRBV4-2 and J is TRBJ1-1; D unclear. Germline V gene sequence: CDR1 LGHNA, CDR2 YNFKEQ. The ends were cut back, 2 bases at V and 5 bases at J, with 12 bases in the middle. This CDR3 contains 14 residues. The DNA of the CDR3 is TGTGCCAGCAGCCAACTCACGGGAGGGACTGAAGCTTTCTTT. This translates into CASSQLTGGTEAFF.

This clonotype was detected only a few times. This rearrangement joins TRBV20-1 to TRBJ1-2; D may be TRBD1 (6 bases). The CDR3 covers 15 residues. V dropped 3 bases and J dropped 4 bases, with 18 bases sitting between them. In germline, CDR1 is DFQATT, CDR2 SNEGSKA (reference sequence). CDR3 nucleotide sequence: TGCAGTGCTAGCACACCATGGGGGCAAGGCTATGGCTACACCTTC. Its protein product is CSASTPWGQGYGYTF.

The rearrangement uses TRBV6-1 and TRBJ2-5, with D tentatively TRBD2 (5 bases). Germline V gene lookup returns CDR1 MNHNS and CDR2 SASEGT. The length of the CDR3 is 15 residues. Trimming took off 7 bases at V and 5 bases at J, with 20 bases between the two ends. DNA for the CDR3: TGTGCCAGCACCGCGACAAGGGCGGGTTGGGAGACCCAGTACTTC. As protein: CASTATRAGWETQYF.

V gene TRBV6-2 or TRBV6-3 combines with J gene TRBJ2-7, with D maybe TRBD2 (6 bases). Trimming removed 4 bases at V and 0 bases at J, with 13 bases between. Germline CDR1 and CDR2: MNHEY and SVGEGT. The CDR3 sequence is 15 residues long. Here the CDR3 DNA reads TGTGCCAGCAGTTTCCTCCTAGCGACCTCCTACGAGCAGTACTTC. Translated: CASSFLLATSYEQYF.

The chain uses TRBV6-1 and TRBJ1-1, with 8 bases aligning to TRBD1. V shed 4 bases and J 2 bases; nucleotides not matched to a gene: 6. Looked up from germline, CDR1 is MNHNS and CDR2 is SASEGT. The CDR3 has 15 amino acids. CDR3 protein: CASSVTGVGNTEAFF. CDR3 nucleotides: TGTGCCAGCAGTGTGACAGGGGTGGGTAACACTGAAGCTTTCTTT.

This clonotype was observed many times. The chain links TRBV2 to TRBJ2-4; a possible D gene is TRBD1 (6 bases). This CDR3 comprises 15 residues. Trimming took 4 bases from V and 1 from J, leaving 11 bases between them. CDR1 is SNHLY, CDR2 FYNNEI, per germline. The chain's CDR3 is CASSGGLTAKNIQYF. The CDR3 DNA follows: TGTGCCAGCAGTGGGGGGCTTACGGCCAAAAACATTCAGTACTTC. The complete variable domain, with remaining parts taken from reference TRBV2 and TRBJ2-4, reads EPEVTQTPSHQVTQMGQEVILRCVPISNHLYFYWYRQILGQKVEFLVSFYNNEISEKSEIFDDQFSVERPDGSNFTLKIRSTKLEDSAMYFCASSGGLTAKNIQYFGAGTRLSVL.

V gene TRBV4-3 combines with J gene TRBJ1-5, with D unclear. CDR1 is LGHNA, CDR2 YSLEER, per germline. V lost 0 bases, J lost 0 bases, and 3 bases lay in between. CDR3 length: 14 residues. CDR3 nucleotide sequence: TGCGCCAGCAGCCAAGATGATAGCAATCAGCCCCAGCATTTT. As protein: CASSQDDSNQPQHF.

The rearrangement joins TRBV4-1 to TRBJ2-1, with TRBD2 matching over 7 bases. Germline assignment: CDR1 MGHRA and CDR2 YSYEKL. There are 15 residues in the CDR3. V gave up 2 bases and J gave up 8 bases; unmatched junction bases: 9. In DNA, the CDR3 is TGCGCCAGCAGCCAATTAGGGCGGGAGAAGGATGAGCAGTTCTTC. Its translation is CASSQLGREKDEQFF.

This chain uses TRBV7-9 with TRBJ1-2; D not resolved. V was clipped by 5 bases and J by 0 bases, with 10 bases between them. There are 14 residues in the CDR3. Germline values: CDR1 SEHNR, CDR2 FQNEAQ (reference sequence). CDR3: CASSPLEANYGYTF. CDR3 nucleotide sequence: TGTGCCAGCAGCCCCCTGGAAGCTAACTATGGCTACACCTTC.

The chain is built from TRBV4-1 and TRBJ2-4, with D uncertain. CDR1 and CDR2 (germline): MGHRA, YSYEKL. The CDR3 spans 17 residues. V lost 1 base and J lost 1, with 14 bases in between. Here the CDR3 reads CASSQVGLRDAKNIQYF. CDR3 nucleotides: TGCGCCAGCAGCCAAGTTGGTTTAAGGGATGCCAAAAACATTCAGTACTTC.

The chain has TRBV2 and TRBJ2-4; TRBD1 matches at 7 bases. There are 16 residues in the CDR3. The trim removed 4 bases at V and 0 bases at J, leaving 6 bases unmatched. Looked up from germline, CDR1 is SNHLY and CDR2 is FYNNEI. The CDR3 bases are TGTGCCAGCAGTGGGGACAGAGAAAAAGCCAAAAACATTCAGTACTTC. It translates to CASSGDREKAKNIQYF.

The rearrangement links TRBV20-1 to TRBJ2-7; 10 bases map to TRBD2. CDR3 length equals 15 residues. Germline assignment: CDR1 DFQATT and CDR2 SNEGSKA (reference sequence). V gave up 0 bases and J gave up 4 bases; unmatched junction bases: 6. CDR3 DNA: TGCAGTGCTAGAGATCGAAAGCGGGGGGGTTACGAGCAGTACTTC. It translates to CSARDRKRGGYEQYF.

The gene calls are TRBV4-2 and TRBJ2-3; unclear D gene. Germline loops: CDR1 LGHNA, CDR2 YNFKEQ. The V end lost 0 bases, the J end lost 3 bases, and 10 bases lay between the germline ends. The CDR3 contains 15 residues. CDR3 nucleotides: TGTGCCAGCAGCCAAGAGGCGTGGATTACAGATACGCAGTATTTT. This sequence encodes CASSQEAWITDTQYF.

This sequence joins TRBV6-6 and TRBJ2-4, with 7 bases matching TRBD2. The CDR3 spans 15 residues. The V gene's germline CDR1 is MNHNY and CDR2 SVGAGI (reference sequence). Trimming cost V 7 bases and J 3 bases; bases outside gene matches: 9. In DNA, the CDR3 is TGTGCCAGCACTCTCAGCGGGAAAAGCAAAAACATTCAGTACTTC. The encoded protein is CASTLSGKSKNIQYF.

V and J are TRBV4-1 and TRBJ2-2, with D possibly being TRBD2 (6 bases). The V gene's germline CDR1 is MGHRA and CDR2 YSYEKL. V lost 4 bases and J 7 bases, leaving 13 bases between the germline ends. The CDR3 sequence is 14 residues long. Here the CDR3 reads CASSRLGFSGELFF. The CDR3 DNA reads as TGCGCCAGCAGCCGACTAGGTTTTAGCGGGGAGCTGTTTTTT.

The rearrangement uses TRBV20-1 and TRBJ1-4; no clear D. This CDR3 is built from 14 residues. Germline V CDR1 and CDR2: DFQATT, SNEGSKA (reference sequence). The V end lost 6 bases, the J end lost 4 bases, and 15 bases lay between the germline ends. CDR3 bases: TGCAGTGCCGACCCCTACGGGGTTAATGAAAAACTGTTTTTT. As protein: CSADPYGVNEKLFF.

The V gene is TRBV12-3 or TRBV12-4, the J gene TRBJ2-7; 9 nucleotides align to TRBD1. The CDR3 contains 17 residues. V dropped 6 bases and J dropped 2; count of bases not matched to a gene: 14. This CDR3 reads CASRQELSRDRAYEQYF. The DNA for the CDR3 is TGTGCCAGCAGACAAGAACTAAGCCGGGACAGGGCCTACGAGCAGTACTTC.

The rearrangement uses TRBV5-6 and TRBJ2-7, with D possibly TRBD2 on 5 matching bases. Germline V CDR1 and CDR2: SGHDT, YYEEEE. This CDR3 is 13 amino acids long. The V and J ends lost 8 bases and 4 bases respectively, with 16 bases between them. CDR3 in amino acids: CASSWRNDYEQYF. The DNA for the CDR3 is TGTGCCAGTTCATGGAGGAACGATTACGAGCAGTACTTC.

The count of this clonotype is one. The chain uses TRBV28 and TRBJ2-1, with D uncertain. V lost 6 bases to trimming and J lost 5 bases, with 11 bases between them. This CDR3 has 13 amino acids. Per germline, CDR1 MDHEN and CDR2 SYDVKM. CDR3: CASSPPRNNEQFF. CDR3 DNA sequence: TGTGCCAGCAGCCCACCAAGGAACAATGAGCAGTTCTTC.

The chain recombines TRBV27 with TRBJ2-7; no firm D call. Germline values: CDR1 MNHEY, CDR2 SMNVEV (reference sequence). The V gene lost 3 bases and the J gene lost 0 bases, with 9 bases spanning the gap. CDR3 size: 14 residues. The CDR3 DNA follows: TGTGCCAGCAGTTTGTGGCAGGACTCCTACGAGCAGTACTTC. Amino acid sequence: CASSLWQDSYEQYF.